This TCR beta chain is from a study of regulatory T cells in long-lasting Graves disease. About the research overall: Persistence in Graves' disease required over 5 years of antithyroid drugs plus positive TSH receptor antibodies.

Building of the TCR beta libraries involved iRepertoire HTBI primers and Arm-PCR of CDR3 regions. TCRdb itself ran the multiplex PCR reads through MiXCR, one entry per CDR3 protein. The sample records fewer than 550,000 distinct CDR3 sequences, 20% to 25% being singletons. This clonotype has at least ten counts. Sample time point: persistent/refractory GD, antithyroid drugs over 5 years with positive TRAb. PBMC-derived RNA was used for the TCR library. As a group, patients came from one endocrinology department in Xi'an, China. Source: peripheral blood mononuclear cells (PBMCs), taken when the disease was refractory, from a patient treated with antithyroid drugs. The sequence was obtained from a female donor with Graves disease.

The CDR3 DNA sequence: TGTGCCAGCAGTCCCGTATACCCTGAAGCTTTCTTT. It yields the protein CASSPVYPEAFF. The gene calls are TRBV28 and TRBJ1-1; D remains unclear. Germline CDR1 and CDR2: MDHEN and SYDVKM. CDR3 length: 12 amino acids. With 5 bases removed from V and 6 bases from J, the gap between germline ends came to 10 bases.